The clone carrying this T cell receptor (beta chain) showed up just a few times. This sample was included in a study of T cells in Graves' hyperthyroidism and ophthalmopathy. Study at large: Peripheral blood collection took place at initial diagnosis, before any treatment.

Unmatched junction bases numbered 4, after V lost 4 bases and J lost 1 base. The CDR3 has 15 residues. Germline V CDR1 and CDR2: SGHDN, FVKESK. Absent ophthalmopathy progression within 18 months defined stable Graves' hyperthyroidism. Those patients with uncontrolled infection, other autoimmune disease, pregnancy or lactation were excluded. The TCR beta CDR3 regions underwent amplification using RNA transcripts as the source. Using the HTBI primer set, a first-round RT-PCR was run on the TCR CDR3. Each CDR3 protein gets one entry after TCRdb re-called the multiplex PCR reads with MiXCR. The data contain roughly 400,000 distinct CDR3 sequences, roughly 25% of them singletons.

This clonotype was obtained from a man aged 50-59 years with Graves' hyperthyroidism. The chain links TRBV14 to TRBJ2-7; TRBD1 matches 10 bases. The sequenced material came from blood. CDR3 bases: TGTGCCAGCAGCCCTCGGGGACAGGGGTCCTACGAGCAGTACTTC. Translation: CASSPRGQGSYEQYF.